Listed here are 18 T cell receptor beta chains from one sample, sequenced in a study of response to subunit inactivated influenza vaccine (dated by TCRdb to 2016 to 2018). The protocol used for the library was RT-PCR. The instrument was an Illumina HiSeq 2500. The raw public reads went through TCRdb reprocessing: fastp at Q25, MiXCR clone calling, in-frame beta chains kept. Rows with one shared CDR3 protein collapse into an entry with the most common genes and DNA. The sample table contains hundreds of thousands of distinct CDR3 sequences; only one count was recorded for approximately 14% of them. The top ten clonotypes cover 7.5% to 8% of the sample. This material consisted of PBMCs from blood, taken 14 days before vaccination. These receptors came from a man in his fifties or sixties who received an inactivated influenza vaccine. Donor details come from another sample of the same person, matched by shared clones.

This chain joins TRBV5-1 and TRBJ1-4, with no clear D. CDR3 size: 14 residues. CDR1 SGHRS and CDR2 YFSETQ come from the germline V gene. V lost 1 base and J lost 7, with 11 bases in between. CDR3 nucleotides: TGCGCCAGCAGCTTGCGGGGAATGGGTGAAAAACTGTTTTTT. The encoded protein is CASSLRGMGEKLFF.

This clonotype was seen many times. The rearrangement links TRBV7-9 to TRBJ1-5, with TRBD1 as a possible D gene (5 bases). The CDR3 has 13 residues. Germline-derived CDR1 and CDR2 are SEHNR and FQNEAQ (reference sequence). V was shortened by 1 base and J by 7 bases, with 8 bases between the two germline ends. The CDR3 nucleotides are TGTGCCAGCAGCTTAGGAGGGGCGCAGCCCCAGCATTTT. Translating gives CASSLGGAQPQHF.

The chain carries TRBV29-1 and TRBJ2-1; maybe TRBD1 (5 bases). Germline V lookup: CDR1 SQVTM, CDR2 ANQGSEA. The CDR3 loop spans 12 amino acids. The ends were cut back, 4 bases at V and 9 bases at J, with 13 bases in the middle. CDR3 DNA: TGCAGCGTTGTTAGTCCCAGGGTTGAGCAGTTCTTC. It is translated as CSVVSPRVEQFF.

This clonotype was counted between two and nine times. The gene calls are TRBV4-3 and TRBJ2-3; the D call may be TRBD1 or TRBD2 (5 bases each). The V end lost 0 bases, the J end lost 0 bases, and 10 bases lay between the germline ends. CDR1 is LGHNA and CDR2 is YSLEER in the germline V gene. There are 16 residues in the CDR3. This chain's CDR3 is CASSQDWGYSTDTQYF. The CDR3, as DNA: TGCGCCAGCAGCCAAGATTGGGGGTATAGCACAGATACGCAGTATTTT.

Many counts were recorded for this clonotype. The V gene is TRBV6-1, the J gene TRBJ1-1; TRBD1 aligns across 9 bases. V was pared by 5 bases and J by 3 bases, with 4 bases of the junction left unmatched. Germline V gives CDR1 MNHNS, CDR2 SASEGT. This CDR3 has 14 amino acids. The CDR3 loop is CASSTGGLDTEAFF. The CDR3 DNA reads TGTGCCAGCAGTACAGGGGGCTTGGACACTGAAGCTTTCTTT.

This chain joins TRBV11-2 and TRBJ2-5; D remains unclear. The CDR3 is 13 amino acids. Germline CDR1 is SGHAT and CDR2 is FQNNGV. V lost 3 bases and J lost 0, with 5 bases in between. The CDR3 nucleotides read TGTGCCAGCAGCTTGTTCCACCAAGAGACCCAGTACTTC. This translates into CASSLFHQETQYF.

This clonotype was picked up a small number of times. The gene calls are TRBV4-3 and TRBJ2-6; TRBD1 aligns across 7 bases. Per germline, CDR1 LGHNA and CDR2 YSLEER. Trimming took 1 base from V and 0 from J; bases not matched to a gene: 9. The CDR3 runs to 19 residues. The CDR3 sequence is CASSQVGQADASGANVLTF. The CDR3 DNA is TGCGCCAGCAGCCAAGTCGGACAGGCCGACGCCTCTGGGGCCAACGTCCTGACTTTC.

The rearrangement uses TRBV6-2 or TRBV6-3 and TRBJ2-7; D is uncertain. V lost 6 bases to trimming and J lost 2 bases, with 11 bases between them. Germline CDR1 MNHEY, CDR2 SVGEGT. This CDR3 has 13 residues. This CDR3 is CASRPDAPYEQYF. CDR3 DNA: TGTGCCAGCAGACCGGACGCGCCCTACGAGCAGTACTTC.

The CDR3 nucleotides read TGTGCCAGCAGCTCGGGGGACAGCCTAGACCACGAGCAGTACTTC. Its translation: CASSSGDSLDHEQYF. The chain links TRBV7-8 to TRBJ2-7, with D perhaps TRBD1 (7 bases). This CDR3 spans 15 amino acids. CDR1 SGHVS and CDR2 FQNEAQ come from the germline V gene. V was pared by 4 bases and J by 5 bases, with 18 bases between.

This clonotype appeared a few times. The chain employs TRBV6-2 or TRBV6-3 and TRBJ2-7; D remains unclear. Trimming removed 4 bases at V and 7 bases at J, with 11 bases between. Germline V gene data show CDR1 as MNHEY and CDR2 as SVGEGT. This CDR3 comprises 12 residues. Here the CDR3 reads CASSSPRREQYF. For the CDR3, the DNA is TGTGCCAGCAGTTCCCCCCGCCGAGAGCAGTACTTC.

The genes are TRBV24-1 and TRBJ1-2; D unclear. Trimming pared 1 base from V and 4 bases from J, leaving 9 bases between. The CDR3 is 14 residues long. CDR1 is KGHDR, CDR2 SFDVKD, per germline. Here the CDR3 reads CATSDFQRVYGYTF. CDR3 nucleotide sequence: TGTGCCACCAGTGATTTCCAGAGGGTCTATGGCTACACCTTC.

This chain joins TRBV4-3 and TRBJ2-1, with D unclear. Germline CDR1 and CDR2: LGHNA and YSLEER. CDR3 length: 14 amino acids. Between the trimmed V and J ends, which lost 0 bases and 3 bases, there was a span of 6 bases. Here the CDR3 reads CASSQDGDYNEQFF. DNA of the CDR3: TGCGCCAGCAGCCAAGATGGCGACTACAATGAGCAGTTCTTC.

This clonotype was seen a handful of times. The gene calls are TRBV28 and TRBJ2-4; the match to TRBD1 covers 9 bases. This CDR3 region has 19 residues. Trimming took 5 bases from V and 3 from J; bases not matched to a gene: 17. The germline V gene has CDR1 MDHEN and CDR2 SYDVKM. The CDR3 nucleotides read TGTGCCAGCAGTCCACCCGGGACAGGGAACCGTGTCGACAAAAACATTCAGTACTTC. It translates to CASSPPGTGNRVDKNIQYF.

The gene calls are TRBV5-5 and TRBJ1-1; 8 positions match TRBD1. CDR1 is SGHKS, CDR2 YYEKEE, per germline (reference sequence). This CDR3 region has 15 residues. V was pared by 4 bases and J by 0 bases, with 5 bases of the junction left unmatched. CDR3 nucleotide sequence: TGTGCCAGCAGCCGAGAGGGACAGGTGAACACTGAAGCTTTCTTT. The encoded protein is CASSREGQVNTEAFF.

This clonotype was seen only a few times. The rearrangement links TRBV10-3 to TRBJ1-5; D gene uncertain. Germline V gene sequence: CDR1 ENHRY, CDR2 SYGVKD. This CDR3 comprises 12 residues. The ends were cut back, 4 bases at V and 4 bases at J, with 5 bases in the middle. CDR3 amino acids: CAISGKNQPQHF. The CDR3 coding sequence is TGTGCCATCAGTGGAAAGAATCAGCCCCAGCATTTT.

CDR3: CASTIGGTGLSSYNEQFF. The CDR3 bases are TGTGCCAGCACGATCGGGGGCACGGGGCTTAGCTCCTACAATGAGCAGTTCTTC. The chain joins TRBV6-2 or TRBV6-3 to TRBJ2-1; TRBD1 or TRBD2 may be the D gene (6 bases each). CDR1 MNHEY and CDR2 SVGEGT come from the germline V gene. There are 18 residues in the CDR3. V gave up 7 bases and J gave up 0 bases, with 22 bases separating them.

This clonotype was observed a handful of times. The rearrangement uses TRBV5-1 and TRBJ2-5, with 13 bases that match TRBD2. J lost 5 bases, V lost 4 bases, and 2 bases had no gene match. The germline V gene encodes CDR1 SGHRS and CDR2 YFSETQ. The CDR3 consists of 14 residues. CDR3 in amino acids: CASSRTSGSETQYF. CDR3 in DNA: TGCGCCAGCAGCCGGACTAGCGGGAGTGAGACCCAGTACTTC. The variable domain in full, completed from reference TRBV5-1 and TRBJ2-5, reads KAGVTQTPRYLIKTRGQQVTLSCSPISGHRSVSWYQQTPGQGLQFLFEYFSETQRNKGNFPGRFSGRQFSNSRSEMNVSTLELGDSALYLCASSRTSGSETQYFGPGTRLLVL.

This clonotype was observed a few times. The CDR3 nucleotides read TGTGCCAGTAGTATGCAGAACACCGGGGAGCTGTTTTTT. This gives the protein CASSMQNTGELFF. The rearrangement joins TRBV19 to TRBJ2-2, with D unresolved. Germline V gives CDR1 LNHDA, CDR2 SQIVND (reference sequence). This CDR3 spans 13 amino acids. V dropped 3 bases and J dropped 1 base, with 3 bases sitting between them. Full variable domain (outside the CDR3, taken from reference TRBV19 and TRBJ2-2): DGGITQSPKYLFRKEGQNVTLSCEQNLNHDAMYWYRQDPGQGLRLIYYSQIVNDFQKGDIAEGYSVSREKKESFPLTVTSAQKNPTAFYLCASSMQNTGELFFGEGSRLTVL.